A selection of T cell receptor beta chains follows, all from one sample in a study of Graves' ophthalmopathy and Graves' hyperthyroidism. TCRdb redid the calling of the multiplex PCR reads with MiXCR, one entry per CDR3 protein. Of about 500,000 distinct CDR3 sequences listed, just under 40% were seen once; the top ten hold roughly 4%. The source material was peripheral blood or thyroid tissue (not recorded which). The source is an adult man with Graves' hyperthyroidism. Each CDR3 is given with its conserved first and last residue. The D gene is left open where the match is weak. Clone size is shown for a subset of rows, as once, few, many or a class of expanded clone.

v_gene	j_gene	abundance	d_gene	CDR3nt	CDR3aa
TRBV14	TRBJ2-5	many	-	TGTGCCAGCAGCCAAGAATGGGAGACCCAGTACTTC	CASSQEWETQYF
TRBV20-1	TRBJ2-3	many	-	TGCAGTGCTCGTGAAGTGGGTACGCAGTATTTT	CSAREVGTQYF
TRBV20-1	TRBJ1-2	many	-	TGCAGTGCTAGAGCACCGGGGGCTAACTATGGCTACACCTTC	CSARAPGANYGYTF
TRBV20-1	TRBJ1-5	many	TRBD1	TGCAGTGCTAGCGGATTAGGGGGGGACAGGGTGGGCGATCAGCCCCAGCATTTT	CSASGLGGDRVGDQPQHF
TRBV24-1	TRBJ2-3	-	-	TGTGCCACCAGGGACGGTACAGATACGCAGTATTTT	CATRDGTDTQYF
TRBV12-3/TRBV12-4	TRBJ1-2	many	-	TGTGCCAGCAGTCCCTCAGGGGAAGGAGGGTATGGCTACACCTTC	CASSPSGEGGYGYTF
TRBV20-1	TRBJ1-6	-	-	TGCAGTGCTCTGAGGGGGAGAGGGGTTAAGGCCCTCCACTTT	CSALRGRGVKALHF
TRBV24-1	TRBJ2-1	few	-	TGTGCCACCAGTGACCCCTCGGGGTCCTACAATGAGCAGTTCTTC	CATSDPSGSYNEQFF
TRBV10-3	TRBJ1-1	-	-	TGTGCCATCAGTGATGCCAGCGGGGTTGAAACTGAAGCTTTCTTT	CAISDASGVETEAFF
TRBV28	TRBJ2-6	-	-	TGTGCCAGCAGTTCAGCGAACTCTGGGGCCAACGTCCTGACTTTC	CASSSANSGANVLTF
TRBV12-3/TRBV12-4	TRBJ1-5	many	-	TGTGCCAGCAGTCTGGTCTTAAGCCGCAATCAGCCCCAGCATTTT	CASSLVLSRNQPQHF
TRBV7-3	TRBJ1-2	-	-	TGTGCCAGCAGCTTAGTGTTGATCAGCGGAGCGAACACCTTC	CASSLVLISGANTF
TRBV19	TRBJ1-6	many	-	TGTGCCAGTCACAGCTCCTATAATTCACCCCTCCACTTT	CASHSSYNSPLHF
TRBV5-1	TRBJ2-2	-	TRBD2	TGCGCCAGCAGCGTACATTTGCGCGGGAGGGGAACCGGGGAGCTGTTTTTT	CASSVHLRGRGTGELFF
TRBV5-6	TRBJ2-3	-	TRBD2	TGTGCCAGCAGCTCAACTAGCGGGAACGCAGATACGCAGTATTTT	CASSSTSGNADTQYF
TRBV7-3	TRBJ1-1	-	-	TGTGCCAGCCGACTAAGACAGAAGTCTGAAGCTTTCTTT	CASRLRQKSEAFF
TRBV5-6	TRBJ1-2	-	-	TGTGCCAGCAGCTTGGCCTCTGGGAACTATGGCTACACCTTC	CASSLASGNYGYTF
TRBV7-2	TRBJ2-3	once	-	TGTGCCAGCAGCCCCGACAGCCAGGGGACAGATACGCAGTATTTT	CASSPDSQGTDTQYF
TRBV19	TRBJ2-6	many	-	TGTGCCAGTAGTATGAAATCAGCTGGGGCCAACGTCCTGACTTTC	CASSMKSAGANVLTF
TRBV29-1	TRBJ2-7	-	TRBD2	TGCAGCGTTGAACCGGGACTAGCGGCCTACAATGAGCAGTACTTC	CSVEPGLAAYNEQYF
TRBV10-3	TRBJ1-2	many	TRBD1	TGTGCCATCAGGGGGACAGGCGGCTACACCTTC	CAIRGTGGYTF
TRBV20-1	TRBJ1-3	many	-	TGCAGTGCTAGCCCCAGGGTAGGGGGAAGAAACACCATATATTTT	CSASPRVGGRNTIYF
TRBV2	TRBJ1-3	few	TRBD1	TGTGCCAGCAGATTTCAGGACAGGCCCGGAAACACCATATATTTT	CASRFQDRPGNTIYF
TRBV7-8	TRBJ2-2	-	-	TGTGCCAGCAGCTCGCTGCCCGGGACCAGCGGGGAGCTGTTTTTT	CASSSLPGTSGELFF
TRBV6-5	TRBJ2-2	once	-	TGTGCCAGCAGTTACTTAAGGGCAGTGAACACCGGGGAGCTGTTTTTT	CASSYLRAVNTGELFF
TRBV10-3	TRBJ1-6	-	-	TGTGCCATCAGCCAAGAGGCCAGCATCAGCTCCTATAATTCACCCCTCCACTTT	CAISQEASISSYNSPLHF
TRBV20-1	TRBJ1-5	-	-	TGCAGTGCTAGAGATCGGGCAGGCGAGACCCAGCATTTT	CSARDRAGETQHF
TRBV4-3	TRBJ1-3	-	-	TGCGCCAGCAGCCAAGTTAGCGAAACTGGGAACACCATATATTTT	CASSQVSETGNTIYF
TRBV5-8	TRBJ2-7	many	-	TGTGCCAGCAGCTTGTCCACTTCCTACGAGCAGTACTTC	CASSLSTSYEQYF
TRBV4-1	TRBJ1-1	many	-	TGCGCCAGCAGCTACGCAACGGGGGAGGGCACTGAAGCTTTCTTT	CASSYATGEGTEAFF
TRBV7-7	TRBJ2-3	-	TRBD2	TGTGCTAGCAGCTTAGAGCCGAAAAAAAGAGCTAGCGGGGGCACAGATACGCAGTATTTT	CASSLEPKKRASGGTDTQYF
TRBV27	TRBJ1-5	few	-	TGTGCCAGCAGCCTCCTAAGGTCATATAGCAATCAGCCCCAGCATTTT	CASSLLRSYSNQPQHF
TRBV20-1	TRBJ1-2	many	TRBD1	TGCAGTGCTACAGGGGGCGTCTATGGCTACACCTTC	CSATGGVYGYTF
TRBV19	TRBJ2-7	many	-	TGTGCCAGTACCCTACTCCTAGGGCTGGGCGAGCAGTACTTC	CASTLLLGLGEQYF
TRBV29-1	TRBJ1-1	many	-	TGCAGCGTTGAAGATAGGGCGAAAGGGAACACTGAAGCTTTCTTT	CSVEDRAKGNTEAFF
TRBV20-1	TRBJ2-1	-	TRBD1	TGCAGTGCTAGAGATTTCGGGACAGGGAGGAATGAGCAGTTCTTC	CSARDFGTGRNEQFF
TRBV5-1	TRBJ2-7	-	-	TGCGCCAGCAGCGGAACTGGCGGAAATTACTACGAGCAGTACTTC	CASSGTGGNYYEQYF
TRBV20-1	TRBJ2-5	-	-	TGCAGTGCTAGAGATGGGAGGTTTCGGGAGACCCAGTACTTC	CSARDGRFRETQYF
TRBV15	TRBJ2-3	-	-	TGTGCCACCAGCAGAGTGTGGGGGCTCAGAGATACGCAGTATTTT	CATSRVWGLRDTQYF
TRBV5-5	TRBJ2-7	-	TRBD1	TGTGCCAGCAGACCCGGACAGGATAATGAGCAGTACTTC	CASRPGQDNEQYF
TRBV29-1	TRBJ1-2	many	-	TGCAGCGTTGAAGATAACGGGGAGTTTGAATATGGCTACACCTTC	CSVEDNGEFEYGYTF
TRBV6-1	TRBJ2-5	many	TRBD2	TGTGCCAGCAGGGCGACTAGCGGGAGTTTTGAGACCCAGTACTTC	CASRATSGSFETQYF
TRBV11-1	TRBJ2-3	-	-	TGTGCCAGCAGCTTATCGCTACCCCTACATACGCAGTATTTT	CASSLSLPLHTQYF
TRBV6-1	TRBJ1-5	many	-	TGTGCCAGCAGTGAAGATGTTGGCAGGGTCTTAGAGCCCCAGCATTTT	CASSEDVGRVLEPQHF
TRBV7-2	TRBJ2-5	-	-	TGTGCCAGCAGCTTAGTTGAGGGGCGGGAGACCCAGTACTTC	CASSLVEGRETQYF
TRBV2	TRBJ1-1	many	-	TGTGCCAGCGACATGAACACTGAAGCTTTCTTT	CASDMNTEAFF
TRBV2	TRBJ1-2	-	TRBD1	TGTGCCAGCAGTGGCTACAGGGGCTCTAACTATGGCTACACCTTC	CASSGYRGSNYGYTF
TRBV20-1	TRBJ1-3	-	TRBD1	TGCAGTGCTAGAGAGACAGGGGCTAGAAACACCATATATTTT	CSARETGARNTIYF
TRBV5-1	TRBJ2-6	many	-	TGCGCCAGCAGCACCGGACTTGGTCCCTCTGGGGCCAACGTCCTGACTTTC	CASSTGLGPSGANVLTF
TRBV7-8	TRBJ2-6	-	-	TGTGCCAGCAGCGCTGCCCGGGACTCCCACGAGGGGGCCAACGTCCTGACTTTC	CASSAARDSHEGANVLTF